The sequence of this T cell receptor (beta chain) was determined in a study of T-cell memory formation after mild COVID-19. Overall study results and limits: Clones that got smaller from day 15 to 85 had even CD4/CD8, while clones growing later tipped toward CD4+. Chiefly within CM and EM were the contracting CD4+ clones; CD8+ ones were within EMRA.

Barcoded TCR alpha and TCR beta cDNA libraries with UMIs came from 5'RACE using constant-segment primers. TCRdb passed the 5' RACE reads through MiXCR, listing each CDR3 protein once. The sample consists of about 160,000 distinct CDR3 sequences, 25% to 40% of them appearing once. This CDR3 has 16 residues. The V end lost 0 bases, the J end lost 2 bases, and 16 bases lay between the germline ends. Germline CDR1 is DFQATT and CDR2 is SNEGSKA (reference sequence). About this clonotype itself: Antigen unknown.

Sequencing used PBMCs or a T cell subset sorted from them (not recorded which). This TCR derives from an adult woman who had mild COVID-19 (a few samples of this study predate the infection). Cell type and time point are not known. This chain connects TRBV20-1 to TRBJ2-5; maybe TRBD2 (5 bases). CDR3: CSARDRSEGRQETQYF. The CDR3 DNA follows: TGCAGTGCTAGAGATCGGTCCGAGGGAAGGCAAGAGACCCAGTACTTC.